The 15 T cell receptor beta chains given below trace back to one sample, sequenced in a study of CXCR3-negative and CXCR3-positive naive CD8 T cells. The libraries of TRB cDNA were prepared using 5' RACE with UMI labels. TCRdb reanalyzed the 5' RACE reads and collapses them to one entry per CDR3 protein, without DNA. Its clone listing holds about 80,000 distinct CDR3 sequences. The sequenced material came from naive CXCR3- CD8+ T cells from blood. Stated subset: CD45RO-CCR7+CD27+CD95- naive CD8+ T cells lacking CXCR3 (TNR3-). Receptor source: a human donor in good health. Some clones in this sample may be carry-over from other donors' samples.

The chain has TRBV4-3 and TRBJ2-7. Per germline, CDR1 LGHNA and CDR2 YSLEER. CDR3 length: 14 residues. The CDR3: CASSQDLHGYEQYF.

The chain combines TRBV12-3 or TRBV12-4 with TRBJ2-5; TCRdb selects TRBD1, and the lack of DNA leaves this call unchecked. The CDR3 spans 14 residues. CDR3 region: CASNTAGGRETQYF.

The chain couples TRBV7-2 to TRBJ2-2. Germline V gene lookup returns CDR1 SGHTA and CDR2 FQGNSA. This CDR3 contains 14 residues. The CDR3 loop is CASIVDGNTGELFF.

This chain connects TRBV20-1 to TRBJ2-1; TCRdb picks TRBD2, but there is no DNA to check that call. CDR1 DFQATT and CDR2 SNEGSKA come from the germline V gene (reference sequence). The CDR3 loop spans 14 amino acids. CDR3 loop: CSARGLAAYNEQFF.

V is TRBV3-1 and J is TRBJ2-1; TCRdb's D call of TRBD1 is untestable without DNA. Germline values: CDR1 LGHDT, CDR2 YNNKEL (reference sequence). This CDR3 comprises 13 residues. The CDR3 protein is CASSPDWTNEQFF.

The chain combines TRBV20-1 with TRBJ2-5; the D gene TCRdb calls, TRBD2, cannot be checked with no DNA. Germline loops: CDR1 DFQATT, CDR2 SNEGSKA (reference sequence). CDR3 size: 14 residues. The CDR3 sequence is CSARGAGVRETQYF.

This chain connects TRBV20-1 to TRBJ2-7; TCRdb outputs TRBD2, but without DNA this stays unchecked. There are 16 residues in the CDR3. Germline V gene sequence: CDR1 DFQATT, CDR2 SNEGSKA (reference sequence). CDR3 sequence: CSASQESRRSSYEQYF.

This chain joins TRBV12-3 or TRBV12-4 and TRBJ1-1; no DNA is available, so the TRBD1 call from TCRdb remains unchecked. This CDR3 contains 13 residues. Here the CDR3 reads CASSLTPGTEAFF.

CDR3 loop: CASSHPFGGAYNEQFF. The V gene is TRBV3-1, the J gene TRBJ2-1; TCRdb picks TRBD1, but there is no DNA to check that call. The CDR3 consists of 16 residues. Per the germline V gene, CDR1 is LGHDT and CDR2 is YNNKEL (reference sequence).

The chain recombines TRBV20-1 with TRBJ2-1; TCRdb outputs TRBD1, but without DNA this stays unchecked. Germline V gives CDR1 DFQATT, CDR2 SNEGSKA (reference sequence). This CDR3 spans 14 amino acids. CDR3: CSARADRVYNEQFF.

The rearrangement joins TRBV7-6 to TRBJ2-3. The CDR3 is made up of 15 amino acids. CDR1 is SGHVS, CDR2 FNYEAQ, per germline. CDR3 sequence reads: CASSLEYGSTDTQYF.

This chain links TRBV9 with TRBJ1-2. Germline V gives CDR1 SGDLS, CDR2 YYNGEE. This CDR3 comprises 13 residues. CDR3 sequence: CASSVGTNYGYTF.

This chain connects TRBV20-1 to TRBJ2-1; TCRdb's D call, TRBD2, is unchecked because there is no DNA. Germline V gene sequence: CDR1 DFQATT, CDR2 SNEGSKA (reference sequence). This CDR3 has 15 amino acids. CDR3 amino acids: CSARDLAGSYNEQFF.

This chain links TRBV25-1 with TRBJ2-7; TCRdb lists TRBD1, though no DNA is available to test this call. The CDR3 has 14 residues. The V gene's germline CDR1 is MGHDK and CDR2 SYGVNS. Here the CDR3 reads CASSDGDRPYEQYF.

The chain employs TRBV19 and TRBJ2-7; TCRdb proposes TRBD1, but this gene call is untestable without DNA. Germline values: CDR1 LNHDA, CDR2 SQIVND (reference sequence). The CDR3 totals 14 residues. This CDR3 reads CASSVRDGTYEQYF.